This passage covers 9 T cell receptor beta chains from one sample sequenced in a study of Graves' ophthalmopathy and Graves' hyperthyroidism. RNA transcripts served as template for amplifying TCR beta CDR3 sequences. HTBI primers were used in a first-round RT-PCR, which preceded a second-round multiplex PCR. One entry per CDR3 protein results from TCRdb running MiXCR on the multiplex PCR reads. Of about 50,000 distinct CDR3 sequences listed, around 50% are singletons. Source material: peripheral blood. These receptors all come from an adult woman with Graves' ophthalmopathy.

This clonotype showed up many times. This sequence joins TRBV18 and TRBJ2-7, with a possible D match to TRBD1 (5 bases). V was trimmed by 2 bases and J by 2 bases, leaving 13 bases between them. Germline V CDR1 and CDR2: KGHSH, LQKENI. The CDR3 covers 15 residues. As DNA, the CDR3 is TGTGCCAGCTCACCAGCAAGGGGCTTAACCTACGAGCAGTACTTC. Protein: CASSPARGLTYEQYF.

There are many counts of this clonotype. The chain employs TRBV20-1 and TRBJ1-4; D remains unclear. This CDR3 is built from 14 residues. Trimming left V 3 bases short and J 7 bases short, with 15 bases between. Germline CDR1 DFQATT, CDR2 SNEGSKA (reference sequence). This chain's CDR3 is CSASIPAAGEKLFF. The CDR3 DNA reads TGCAGTGCTAGCATTCCCGCGGCGGGTGAAAAACTGTTTTTT.

Note on this clonotype: One junction end does not reproduce the germline sequence, and a read error may be involved. The V gene is TRBV6-1, the J gene TRBJ2-2, with 10 bases that match TRBD2. The CDR3 totals 15 residues. Germline V gene sequence: CDR1 MNHNS, CDR2 SASEGT. The CDR3 DNA sequence: TGTGCCGGCAGTTGGACTAGCGGTGACACCGGGGAGCTGTTTTTT. Its protein is CAGSWTSGDTGELFF.

This clonotype occurred a few times. V gene TRBV4-2 combines with J gene TRBJ2-1; TRBD2 is a possible D gene (6 bases). The V end was cut by 0 bases, the J end by 2 bases, with 17 bases between. Germline V CDR1 and CDR2: LGHNA, YNFKEQ. The CDR3 spans 18 residues. In DNA, the CDR3 is TGTGCCAGCAGCCAAGAAAGGTTGCGGGACTTCCCCTACAATGAGCAGTTCTTC. Residues: CASSQERLRDFPYNEQFF.

This clonotype was observed at least ten times. The chain is built from TRBV6-6 and TRBJ1-5; 9 bases are a match to TRBD1. V lost 4 bases to trimming and J lost 6 bases; unmatched junction nucleotides: 7. This CDR3 spans 15 amino acids. Germline loops: CDR1 MNHNY, CDR2 SVGAGI (reference sequence). The CDR3 DNA follows: TGTGCCAGCAGTTCGCCTCTGGACAGGGGTCAGCCCCAGCATTTT. This encodes CASSSPLDRGQPQHF.

This clonotype has ten or more counts. This chain uses TRBV28 with TRBJ2-7; 8 nucleotides match TRBD2. J lost 7 bases, V lost 7 bases, and 12 bases had no gene match. The germline gives CDR1 MDHEN, CDR2 SYDVKM. This CDR3 is 14 amino acids long. The CDR3 DNA sequence: TGTGCCAGCATTCGGGGGGGGGATTCTGGGGAGCAGTACTTC. Translating it yields CASIRGGDSGEQYF.

This clonotype has at least ten counts. The chain uses TRBV6-5 and TRBJ1-4, with 8 positions matching TRBD1. V dropped 0 bases and J dropped 8; count of bases not matched to a gene: 5. Germline assignment: CDR1 MNHEY and CDR2 SVGAGI. The CDR3 is made up of 15 amino acids. In DNA form, the CDR3 reads TGTGCCAGCAGTTACTCTGGGGCAGGGGGCGAAAAACTGTTTTTT. Translation gives CASSYSGAGGEKLFF.

This rearrangement joins TRBV7-9 to TRBJ2-7, with 10 bases identical to TRBD1. J was trimmed by 3 bases and V by 0 bases; bases with no gene match: 2. Germline CDR1 reads SEHNR; CDR2 reads FQNEAQ (reference sequence). CDR3 length: 15 residues. The CDR3, as DNA: TGTGCCAGCAGCTTAGCCGGGACAGGGGACTACGAGCAGTACTTC. Residues: CASSLAGTGDYEQYF.

Concerning this clonotype: A read error may explain this, as a much larger clone is one base away. V usage is TRBV7-8 and J usage is TRBJ1-5, with D perhaps TRBD1 (5 bases). The CDR3 is made up of 17 amino acids. The germline gives CDR1 SGHVS, CDR2 FQNEAQ. CDR3: CACSQHLWGGCNQPQHF. The CDR3 bases are TGTGCCTGCAGCCAACACCTATGGGGGGGGTGCAATCAGCCCCAGCATTTT.